In this sample, the clone carrying this T cell receptor beta chain turned up many times. Its antigen is still unknown. This sample stems from a study of early T cells in non-severe SARS-CoV-2 infection. Overall study findings and caveats: There was a bias toward anti-spike CD8 responses in VDJdb matching, which missed private and CD4 specificities.

One entry per CDR3 protein results from TCRdb running MiXCR on the 5' RACE reads. The sample includes under 95,000 distinct CDR3 sequences, around 12% of them seen just once. The V segment lost 3 bases and the J segment 3 bases; nucleotides outside the gene matches: 1. Germline-derived CDR1 and CDR2 are WNHNN and SYGVQD (reference sequence). The CDR3 runs to 15 residues. The chain carries TRBV10-1 and TRBJ2-3; TRBD2 aligns across 12 bases. The TCR sequence derives from an adult who was a healthcare worker with PCR-confirmed SARS-CoV-2 infection or an uninfected control (not recorded which). Sequencing was done on a sample of whole blood. CDR3 in amino acids: CASSDGLAGTDTQYF. CDR3 bases: TGCGCCAGCAGTGACGGACTAGCGGGAACAGATACGCAGTATTTT.